The present T cell receptor (beta chain) was sequenced within a study of post-analysis software for immune sequencing data. The overall study: The cohort encompassed relapsing-remitting, secondary progressive and progressive-relapsing multiple sclerosis disease courses. General study results and limits: Elevated frequency relative to controls characterized roughly 5 TRBV segments in patients, TRBV5-6, TRBV5-1 and TRBV20-1 among them. F-measure co-clustering was strong for batch-matched samples.

The V and J ends lost 5 bases and 0 bases respectively, with 7 bases between them. This CDR3 is built from 13 residues. Unique-molecular-identifier-tagged TCR beta cDNA libraries were used. Each batch of 1 to 10 million T cells produced roughly 450,000 cDNA molecules. One entry per CDR3 protein results from TCRdb running MiXCR on the PCR reads. The profile shows roughly 600,000 distinct CDR3 sequences, about 40% of them singletons. In this sample, this clonotype turned up a few times. Its target is unknown. The TCR comes from a girl aged 10-17 years with multiple sclerosis. Sequencing was done on a sample of blood. The chain is built from TRBV12-3 or TRBV12-4 and TRBJ2-5; D ambiguous. CDR3 residues: CASSPDHQETQYF. The CDR3 nucleotides read TGTGCCAGCAGTCCTGACCACCAAGAGACCCAGTACTTC.